These 22 T cell receptor beta chains were sequenced from one sample in a study of radiation and T cells in renal cell carcinoma. Method: immunoSEQ multiplex PCR; TCRdb's copy keeps in-frame clones and lacks some. The sample records roughly 150,000 clones, about nine tenths being singletons. The sample's time point: baseline pretreatment blood. Treatment specified: 15 Gy SBRT to primary tumor, nephrectomy 4 weeks later. This material consisted of blood, taken from a patient whose treatment included radiotherapy and nephrectomy. The receptors come from a woman aged 70-85 years with renal cell carcinoma.

This chain uses TRBV4-1 with TRBJ1-1, with D possibly matching TRBD1 (6 bases). The CDR3 length is 15 residues. Trimming shortened V by 1 base and J by 1 base, and 10 bases separated the two germline ends. Germline V gene data show CDR1 as MGHRA and CDR2 as YSYEKL. The CDR3 protein is CASSQVRGQNTEAFF. The CDR3 coding sequence is TGCGCCAGCAGCCAAGTTCGGGGGCAGAACACTGAAGCTTTCTTT.

V and J are TRBV5-1 and TRBJ1-2, with D possibly being TRBD1 (5 bases). V was pared by 6 bases and J by 0 bases, with 15 bases between. Germline loops: CDR1 SGHRS, CDR2 YFSETQ. This CDR3 has 15 residues. The CDR3 DNA follows: TGCGCCAGCACCAACCCCCAGGGTACTAACTATGGCTACACCTTC. This translates into CASTNPQGTNYGYTF. Together with reference TRBV5-1 and TRBJ1-2, the CDR3 gives the full variable domain: KAGVTQTPRYLIKTRGQQVTLSCSPISGHRSVSWYQQTPGQGLQFLFEYFSETQRNKGNFPGRFSGRQFSNSRSEMNVSTLELGDSALYLCASTNPQGTNYGYTFGSGTRLTVV.

The chain employs TRBV2 and TRBJ2-1, with TRBD2 matching 14 bases. Germline-derived CDR1 and CDR2 are SNHLY and FYNNEI. V trimming: 1 base; J trimming: 11 bases; junction bases outside the gene matches: 4. CDR3 size: 15 residues. The DNA of the CDR3 is TGTGCCAGCAGTGAAGTCGGGACTAGCGGGGGAAAGCAGTTCTTC. This codes for CASSEVGTSGGKQFF.

V gene TRBV28 combines with J gene TRBJ1-5, with a possible D match to TRBD1 (6 bases). V was clipped by 7 bases and J by 15 bases, with 22 bases between them. This CDR3 has 13 amino acids. CDR1 MDHEN and CDR2 SYDVKM come from the germline V gene. The CDR3 here is CASKPLGGGGWHF. For the CDR3, the DNA is TGTGCCAGCAAGCCCCTGGGTGGAGGGGGATGGCATTTT.

The V gene is TRBV28, the J gene TRBJ1-6, with 11 bases that match TRBD1. CDR1 is MDHEN, CDR2 SYDVKM, per germline. J was trimmed by 11 bases and V by 4 bases; bases with no gene match: 22. The CDR3 is made up of 20 amino acids. The CDR3 loop is CASSSSGLGQGASGQAPLHF. CDR3 nucleotides: TGTGCCAGCAGTTCCTCCGGATTAGGACAGGGGGCGAGCGGTCAAGCACCCCTCCACTTT.

This chain joins TRBV10-2 and TRBJ2-3, with D tentatively TRBD1 (6 bases). CDR1 and CDR2 (germline): WSHSY, SAAADI. V lost 6 bases and J lost 6, with 13 bases in between. The CDR3 consists of 13 residues. The DNA of the CDR3 is TGCGCCAGCAGGCCCTTTGGGGGCGATACGCAGTATTTT. The encoded protein is CASRPFGGDTQYF.

In DNA form, the CDR3 reads TGTGCCAGCGAGAGGGCAACTGAAGCTTTCTTT. Translating it yields CASERATEAFF. The J gene is TRBJ1-1, the V gene TRBV6-1; D gene unclear. Looked up from germline, CDR1 is MNHNS and CDR2 is SASEGT. The V end lost 8 bases, the J end lost 5 bases, and 9 bases lay between the germline ends. The length of the CDR3 is 11 residues.

The chain has TRBV27 and TRBJ2-5, with 14 nucleotides matching TRBD2. J was trimmed by 1 base and V by 2 bases; bases with no gene match: 0. This CDR3 is built from 16 residues. The germline V gene has CDR1 MNHEY and CDR2 SMNVEV (reference sequence). CDR3 nucleotide sequence: TGTGCCAGCAGTTTAGGGACTAGCGGGAGCCAAGAGACCCAGTACTTC. This gives the protein CASSLGTSGSQETQYF.

The chain uses TRBV12-5 and TRBJ2-1; 11 nucleotides line up with TRBD1. V dropped 5 bases and J dropped 3; count of bases not matched to a gene: 6. Per germline, CDR1 LGHNT and CDR2 FRNRAP. This CDR3 is 16 amino acids long. CDR3 nucleotides: TGTGCTAGTGGTCTAGGGGGACAGGGGGTCTACAATGAGCAGTTCTTC. Its translation is CASGLGGQGVYNEQFF.

With regard to this clone: This sample also contains other DNA sequences that code for the same CDR3. This rearrangement joins TRBV19 to TRBJ1-2; no definite D call. The CDR3 runs 13 residues. Germline lookup yields CDR1 LNHDA and CDR2 SQIVND (reference sequence). V lost 1 base and J 5 bases, leaving 8 bases between the germline ends. The CDR3: CASSIAGSYGYTF. Here the CDR3 DNA reads TGTGCCAGTAGTATAGCGGGTTCTTATGGCTACACCTTC.

This clone was seen a few times. The CDR3 is CASKNRAVGTEAFF. CDR3 DNA sequence: TGTGCCAGTAAGAATAGGGCCGTGGGCACTGAAGCTTTCTTT. The chain joins TRBV19 to TRBJ1-1; D is unresolved. Germline V lookup: CDR1 LNHDA, CDR2 SQIVND (reference sequence). This CDR3 is built from 14 residues. V was clipped by 7 bases and J by 4 bases, with 16 bases between them. Looking up the rest from reference TRBV19 and TRBJ1-1 gives the full variable domain: DGGITQSPKYLFRKEGQNVTLSCEQNLNHDAMYWYRQDPGQGLRLIYYSQIVNDFQKGDIAEGYSVSREKKESFPLTVTSAQKNPTAFYLCASKNRAVGTEAFFGQGTRLTVV.

CDR3: CASTKSPQMDQPQHF. DNA of the CDR3: TGTGCCAGCACCAAGTCCCCGCAAATGGATCAGCCCCAGCATTTT. The J gene is TRBJ1-5, the V gene TRBV9; D unresolved. The CDR3 covers 15 residues. Trimming stripped 6 bases from V and 5 bases from J, with 18 bases between. Germline CDR1 and CDR2: SGDLS and YYNGEE.

In this sample, this clone turned up once. The chain recombines TRBV11-2 with TRBJ2-7; TRBD2 aligns across 9 bases. Germline trimming cut 3 bases from V and 4 bases from J; bases unmatched to any gene: 4. Germline lookup yields CDR1 SGHAT and CDR2 FQNNGV. The CDR3 contains 14 residues. DNA of the CDR3: TGTGCCAGCAGCTTCGCGGGGGGGCCGTACGAGCAGTACTTC. As protein: CASSFAGGPYEQYF.

The chain recombines TRBV5-5 with TRBJ2-3; TRBD2 aligns across 8 bases. The V and J ends lost 6 bases and 6 bases, in that order; junction bases with no gene match: 6. Germline V CDR1 and CDR2: SGHKS, YYEKEE (reference sequence). This CDR3 contains 13 residues. In nucleotides, the CDR3 is TGTGCCAGCAACCCCCAGCGGGGGGATACGCAGTATTTT. Its protein product is CASNPQRGDTQYF.

V usage is TRBV15 and J usage is TRBJ1-5, with D possibly TRBD1 on 6 matching bases. Trimming pared 5 bases from V and 4 bases from J, leaving 18 bases between. Germline-derived CDR1 and CDR2 are LNHNV and YYDKDF (reference sequence). CDR3 length equals 16 residues. This chain's CDR3 is CATSPRGGGGNQPQHF. The CDR3 DNA is TGTGCCACCAGCCCAAGGGGAGGGGGTGGTAATCAGCCCCAGCATTTT.

The chain is built from TRBV14 and TRBJ2-7; perhaps TRBD1 as D (5 bases). CDR1 is SGHDN, CDR2 FVKESK, per germline. This CDR3 spans 14 amino acids. Trimming removed 2 bases at V and 4 bases at J, with 12 bases between. CDR3 nucleotides: TGTGCCAGCAGCCAATATGGGGCCTTATACGAGCAGTACTTC. Protein sequence: CASSQYGALYEQYF.

This chain links TRBV5-1 with TRBJ1-1; possibly TRBD1 for D (6 bases). Deletions cut 3 bases from V and 4 bases from J, with 25 bases between. CDR1 SGHRS and CDR2 YFSETQ come from the germline V gene. The CDR3 contains 18 residues. The CDR3 loop reads CASSSGAQLQGGITEAFF. In DNA, the CDR3 is TGCGCCAGCAGCTCCGGTGCCCAACTACAGGGCGGGATCACTGAAGCTTTCTTT.

V is TRBV9 and J is TRBJ1-2, with no clear D. CDR3 length: 15 amino acids. V was trimmed by 0 bases and J by 0 bases, leaving 9 bases between them. From germline, CDR1 is SGDLS and CDR2 YYNGEE. The CDR3 DNA sequence: TGTGCCAGCAGCGTAGGGGCCGAAGCTAACTATGGCTACACCTTC. This translates into CASSVGAEANYGYTF. Filled out from reference TRBV9 and TRBJ1-2, the complete variable domain reads DSGVTQTPKHLITATGQRVTLRCSPRSGDLSVYWYQQSLDQGLQFLIQYYNGEERAKGNILERFSAQQFPDLHSELNLSSLELGDSALYFCASSVGAEANYGYTFGSGTRLTVV.

V and J are TRBV4-2 and TRBJ2-2; 7 nucleotides align to TRBD1. V lost 1 base to trimming and J lost 4 bases; unmatched junction nucleotides: 3. Germline V lookup: CDR1 LGHNA, CDR2 YNFKEQ. The CDR3 contains 15 residues. The CDR3 loop is CASSQGGGPTGELFF. CDR3 sequence (DNA): TGTGCCAGCAGCCAAGGAGGGGGCCCCACCGGGGAGCTGTTTTTT.

The genes are TRBV5-1 and TRBJ2-7; TRBD1 aligns across 7 bases. The CDR3 sequence is 15 residues long. Trimming removed 0 bases from V and 3 bases from J; junction bases left unmatched: 6. CDR1 is SGHRS, CDR2 YFSETQ, per germline. This CDR3 reads CASSLAGTVFYEQYF. CDR3 in DNA: TGCGCCAGCAGCTTGGCCGGGACAGTCTTCTACGAGCAGTACTTC.

The J gene is TRBJ2-7, the V gene TRBV6-1; perhaps TRBD1 as D (5 bases). Germline V CDR1 and CDR2: MNHNS, SASEGT. The CDR3 runs 13 residues. V was shortened by 1 base and J by 6 bases, with 10 bases between the two germline ends. The CDR3 coding sequence is TGTGCCAGCAGTGAAGGCAGGGTGGGCGAGCAGTACTTC. It yields the protein CASSEGRVGEQYF.

Details on this clone: At one of its ends the junction is not consistent with the germline gene, which may arise from a read error. This chain connects TRBV7-7 to TRBJ2-7, with D possibly being TRBD1 (5 bases). The CDR3 runs 13 residues. Germline V CDR1 and CDR2: SSHAT, FNYEAQ (reference sequence). The CDR3 DNA reads TGTGCTAGCAGCTTAGCAGGGAACTACGAGCAGTACTTC. Translation: CASSLAGNYEQYF.